The sequence of this TCR beta chain was determined in a study of blood T cell repertoires in COVID-19. Study information: Researchers got acute and convalescent COVID-19 samples from the United States, Italy and Spain.

The germline CDR1 and CDR2 sequences are SGHVS and FQNEAQ. V gave up 8 bases and J gave up 4 bases; unmatched junction bases: 12. CDR3 length equals 15 residues. Measured with immunoSEQ multiplex PCR; TCRdb has only the in-frame clones, and not every one. Seen here are 200,000 to 300,000 clones, 80% to 90% observed once, and the top ten hold approximately 1.6%. This TCR came from a man aged 40-49 years who had recovered from COVID-19. V usage is TRBV7-8 and J usage is TRBJ2-3, with TRBD1 matching over 7 bases. The specimen was PBMCs or T cells enriched from blood (not recorded which). The CDR3 loop reads CASQRNRGPSDTQYF. CDR3 coding DNA: TGTGCCAGCCAACGTAACAGGGGCCCCTCAGATACGCAGTATTTT.